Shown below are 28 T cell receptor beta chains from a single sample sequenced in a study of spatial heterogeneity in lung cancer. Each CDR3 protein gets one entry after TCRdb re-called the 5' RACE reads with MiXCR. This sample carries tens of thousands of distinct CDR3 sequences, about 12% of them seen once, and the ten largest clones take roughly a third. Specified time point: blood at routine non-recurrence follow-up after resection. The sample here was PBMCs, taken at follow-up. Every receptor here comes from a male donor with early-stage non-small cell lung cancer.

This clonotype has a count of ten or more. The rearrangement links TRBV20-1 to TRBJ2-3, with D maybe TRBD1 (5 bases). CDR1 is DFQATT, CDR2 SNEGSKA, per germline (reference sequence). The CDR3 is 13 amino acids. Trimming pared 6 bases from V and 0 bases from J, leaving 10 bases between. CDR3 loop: CSASPGSTDTQYF. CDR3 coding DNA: TGCAGTGCCAGCCCAGGGAGCACAGATACGCAGTATTTT.

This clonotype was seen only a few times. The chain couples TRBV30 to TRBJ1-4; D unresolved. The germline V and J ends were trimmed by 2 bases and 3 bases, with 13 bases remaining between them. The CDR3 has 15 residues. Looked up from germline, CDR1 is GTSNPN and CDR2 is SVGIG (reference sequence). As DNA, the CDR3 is TGTGCCTGGAGTCGAAATTCAAGATCTAATGAAAAACTGTTTTTT. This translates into CAWSRNSRSNEKLFF.

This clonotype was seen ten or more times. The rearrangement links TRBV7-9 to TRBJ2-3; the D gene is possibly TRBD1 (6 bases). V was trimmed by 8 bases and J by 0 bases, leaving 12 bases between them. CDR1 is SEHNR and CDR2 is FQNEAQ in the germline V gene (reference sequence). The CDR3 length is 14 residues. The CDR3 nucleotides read TGTGCCAGCGGCTCAAGGGGGAGCACAGATACGCAGTATTTT. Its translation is CASGSRGSTDTQYF.

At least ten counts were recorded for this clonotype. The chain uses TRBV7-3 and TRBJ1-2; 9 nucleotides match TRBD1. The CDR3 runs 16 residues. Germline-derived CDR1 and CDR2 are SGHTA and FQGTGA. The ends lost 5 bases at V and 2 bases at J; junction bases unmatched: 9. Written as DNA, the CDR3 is TGTGCCAGCAGCAAATCCGGGACAGGGAAGAACTATGGCTACACCTTC. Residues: CASSKSGTGKNYGYTF.

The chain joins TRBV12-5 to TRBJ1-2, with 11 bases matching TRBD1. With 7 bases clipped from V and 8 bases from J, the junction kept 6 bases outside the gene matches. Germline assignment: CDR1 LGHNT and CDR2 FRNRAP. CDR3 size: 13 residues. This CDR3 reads CASARTGGIGYTF. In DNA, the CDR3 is TGTGCTAGTGCCCGGACAGGGGGCATCGGCTACACCTTC.

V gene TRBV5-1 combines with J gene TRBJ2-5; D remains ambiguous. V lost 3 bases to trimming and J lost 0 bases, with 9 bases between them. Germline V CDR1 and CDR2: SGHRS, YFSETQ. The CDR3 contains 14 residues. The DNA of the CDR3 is TGCGCCAGCAGCTCTGGACGCCACCAAGAGACCCAGTACTTC. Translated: CASSSGRHQETQYF.

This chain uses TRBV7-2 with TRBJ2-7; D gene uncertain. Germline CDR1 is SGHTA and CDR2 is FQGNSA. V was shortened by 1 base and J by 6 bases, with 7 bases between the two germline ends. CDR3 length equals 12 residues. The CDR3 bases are TGTGCCAGCAGCTTAGGGGCCGCCGAGCAGTACTTC. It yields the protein CASSLGAAEQYF.

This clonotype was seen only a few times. The CDR3 sequence is CASSGQARRNQPQHF. CDR3 nucleotides: TGTGCCAGCAGCGGCCAGGCCCGTCGCAATCAGCCCCAGCATTTT. The rearrangement links TRBV5-6 to TRBJ1-5; D call uncertain. The V end lost 4 bases, the J end lost 2 bases, and 13 bases lay between the germline ends. The CDR3 length is 15 residues. Germline assignment: CDR1 SGHDT and CDR2 YYEEEE.

CDR3 DNA sequence: TGTGCCAGCAGCTCAACAGCGGGAGATACGCAGTATTTT. This sequence encodes CASSSTAGDTQYF. J is TRBJ2-3 and V is TRBV7-2; maybe TRBD2 (6 bases). V was pared by 4 bases and J by 5 bases, with 10 bases between. This CDR3 spans 13 amino acids. The germline V gene has CDR1 SGHTA and CDR2 FQGNSA.

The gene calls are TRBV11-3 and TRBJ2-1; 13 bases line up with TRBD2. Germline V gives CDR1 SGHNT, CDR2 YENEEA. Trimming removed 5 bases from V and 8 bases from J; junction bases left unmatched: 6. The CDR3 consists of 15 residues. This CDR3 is CASSRRTSGSHEQFF. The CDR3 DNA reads TGTGCCAGCAGCCGGAGGACTAGCGGGAGCCATGAGCAGTTCTTC.

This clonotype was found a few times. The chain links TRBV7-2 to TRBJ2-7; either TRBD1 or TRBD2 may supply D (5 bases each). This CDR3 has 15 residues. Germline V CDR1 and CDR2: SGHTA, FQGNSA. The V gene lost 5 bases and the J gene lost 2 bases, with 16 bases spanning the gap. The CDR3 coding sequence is TGTGCCAGCAGCCCCGGGGCTACGCCAGCCTACGAGCAGTACTTC. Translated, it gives CASSPGATPAYEQYF.

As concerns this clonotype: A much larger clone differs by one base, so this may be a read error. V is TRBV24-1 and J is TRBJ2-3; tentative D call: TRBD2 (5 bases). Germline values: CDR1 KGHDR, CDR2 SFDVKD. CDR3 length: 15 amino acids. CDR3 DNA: TGTGCCACCAGTGATTTACGCGGGCAGGCAGATACGCAGTTTTTT. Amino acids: CATSDLRGQADTQFF.

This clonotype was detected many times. CDR3 in amino acids: CASPPGRTYGEQYF. In DNA form, the CDR3 reads TGTGCCAGCCCCCCCGGTCGGACCTACGGCGAGCAGTACTTC. This chain uses TRBV6-1 with TRBJ2-7; no clear D. CDR1 is MNHNS and CDR2 is SASEGT in the germline V gene. V dropped 8 bases and J dropped 6 bases, with 20 bases sitting between them. The CDR3 length is 14 residues.

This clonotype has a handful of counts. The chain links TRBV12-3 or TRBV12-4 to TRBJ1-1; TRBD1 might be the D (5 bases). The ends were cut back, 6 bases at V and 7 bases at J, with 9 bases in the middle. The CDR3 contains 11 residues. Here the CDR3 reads CASSPDSEAFF. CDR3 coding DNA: TGTGCCAGCAGCCCAGACAGTGAAGCTTTCTTT.

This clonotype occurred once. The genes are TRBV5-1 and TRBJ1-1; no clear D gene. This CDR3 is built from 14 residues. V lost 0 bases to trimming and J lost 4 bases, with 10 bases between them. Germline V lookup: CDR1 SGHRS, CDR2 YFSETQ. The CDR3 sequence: CASSLASGGTEAFF. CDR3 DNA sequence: TGCGCCAGCAGCTTGGCCTCGGGAGGCACTGAAGCTTTCTTT.

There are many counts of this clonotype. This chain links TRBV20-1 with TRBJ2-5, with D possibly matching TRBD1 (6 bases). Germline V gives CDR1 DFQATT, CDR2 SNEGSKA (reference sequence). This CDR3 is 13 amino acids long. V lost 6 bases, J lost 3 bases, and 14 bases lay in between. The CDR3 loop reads CSAYRDTKETQYF. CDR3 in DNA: TGCAGTGCGTACCGGGACACCAAAGAGACCCAGTACTTC.

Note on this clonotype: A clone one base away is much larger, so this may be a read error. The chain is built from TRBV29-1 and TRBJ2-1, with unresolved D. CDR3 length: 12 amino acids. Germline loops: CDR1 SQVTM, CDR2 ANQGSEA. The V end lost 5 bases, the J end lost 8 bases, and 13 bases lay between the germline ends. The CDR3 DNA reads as TGCAGCGTTCTATGGCCCACCGATGAGCAGTTCTTC. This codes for CSVLWPTDEQFF.

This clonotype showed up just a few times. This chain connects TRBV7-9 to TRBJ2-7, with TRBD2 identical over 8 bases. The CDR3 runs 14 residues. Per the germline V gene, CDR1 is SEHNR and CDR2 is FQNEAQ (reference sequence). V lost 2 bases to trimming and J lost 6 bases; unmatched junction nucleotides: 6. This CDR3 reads CASSLTLAGGEQYF. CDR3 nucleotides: TGTGCCAGCAGCTTAACGCTAGCGGGCGGCGAGCAGTACTTC.

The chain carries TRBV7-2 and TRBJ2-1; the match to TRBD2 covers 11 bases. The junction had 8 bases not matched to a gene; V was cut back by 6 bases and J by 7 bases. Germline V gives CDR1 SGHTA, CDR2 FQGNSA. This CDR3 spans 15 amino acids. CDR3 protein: CASRIAGGPLNEQFF. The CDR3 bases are TGTGCCAGCAGGATAGCGGGAGGGCCTCTGAATGAGCAGTTCTTC.

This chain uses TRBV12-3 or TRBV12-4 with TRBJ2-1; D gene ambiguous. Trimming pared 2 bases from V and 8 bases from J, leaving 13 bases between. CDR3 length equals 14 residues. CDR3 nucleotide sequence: TGTGCCAGCAGTTTAAATGTCGGCAGCGATGAGCAGTTCTTC. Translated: CASSLNVGSDEQFF.

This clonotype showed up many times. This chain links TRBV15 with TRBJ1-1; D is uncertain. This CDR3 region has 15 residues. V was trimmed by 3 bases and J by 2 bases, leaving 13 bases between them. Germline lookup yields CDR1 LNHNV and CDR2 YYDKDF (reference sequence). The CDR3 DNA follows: TGTGCCACCAGCAGCCATAGGGTGGGAAACACTGAAGCTTTCTTT. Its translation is CATSSHRVGNTEAFF.

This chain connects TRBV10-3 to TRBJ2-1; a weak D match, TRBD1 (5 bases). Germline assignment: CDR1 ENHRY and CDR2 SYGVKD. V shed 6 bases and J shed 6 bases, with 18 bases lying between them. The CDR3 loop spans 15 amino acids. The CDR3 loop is CAISLDSTKGNEQFF. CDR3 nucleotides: TGTGCCATCAGCCTCGACAGTACTAAGGGCAATGAGCAGTTCTTC.

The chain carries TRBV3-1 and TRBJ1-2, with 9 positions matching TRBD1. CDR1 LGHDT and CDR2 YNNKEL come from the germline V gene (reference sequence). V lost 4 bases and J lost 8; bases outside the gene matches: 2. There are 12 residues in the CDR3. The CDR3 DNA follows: TGTGCCAGCAGCCCGACAGGGGGAGGCTACACCTTC. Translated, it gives CASSPTGGGYTF.

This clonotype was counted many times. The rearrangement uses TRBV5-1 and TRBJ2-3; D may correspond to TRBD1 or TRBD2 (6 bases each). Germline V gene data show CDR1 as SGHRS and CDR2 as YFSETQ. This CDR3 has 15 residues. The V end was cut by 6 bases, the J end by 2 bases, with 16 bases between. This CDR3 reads CASTPRGADTDTQYF. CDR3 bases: TGCGCCAGCACCCCGAGGGGGGCCGACACAGATACGCAGTATTTT. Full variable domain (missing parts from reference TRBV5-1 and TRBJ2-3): KAGVTQTPRYLIKTRGQQVTLSCSPISGHRSVSWYQQTPGQGLQFLFEYFSETQRNKGNFPGRFSGRQFSNSRSEMNVSTLELGDSALYLCASTPRGADTDTQYFGPGTRLTVL.

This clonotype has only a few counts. The CDR3 DNA reads as TGCAGTGCTCGCTACAGGGAAGCCGGCTACACCTTC. It codes for CSARYREAGYTF. This chain connects TRBV20-1 to TRBJ1-2; D perhaps matches TRBD1 (6 bases). This CDR3 comprises 12 residues. The germline V and J ends were trimmed by 5 bases and 8 bases, with 15 bases remaining between them. The V gene's germline CDR1 is DFQATT and CDR2 SNEGSKA (reference sequence).

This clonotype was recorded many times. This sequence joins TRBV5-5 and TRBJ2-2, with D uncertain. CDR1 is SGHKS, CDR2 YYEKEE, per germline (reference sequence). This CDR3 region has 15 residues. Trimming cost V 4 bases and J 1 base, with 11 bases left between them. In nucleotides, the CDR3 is TGTGCCAGCAGCCCTAGGGCCGGGAACACCGGGGAGCTGTTTTTT. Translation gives CASSPRAGNTGELFF. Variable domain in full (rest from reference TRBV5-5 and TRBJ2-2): DAGVTQSPTHLIKTRGQQVTLRCSPISGHKSVSWYQQVLGQGPQFIFQYYEKEERGRGNFPDRFSARQFPNYSSELNVNALLLGDSALYLCASSPRAGNTGELFFGEGSRLTVL.

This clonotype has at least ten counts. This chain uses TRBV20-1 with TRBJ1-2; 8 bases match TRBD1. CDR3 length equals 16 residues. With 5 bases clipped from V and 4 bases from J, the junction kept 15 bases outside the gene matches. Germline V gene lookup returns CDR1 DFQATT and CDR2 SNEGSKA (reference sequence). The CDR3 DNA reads TGCAGTGCTGACAGGGGAGCGGGTCAGAAAGGCTATGGCTACACCTTC. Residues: CSADRGAGQKGYGYTF.

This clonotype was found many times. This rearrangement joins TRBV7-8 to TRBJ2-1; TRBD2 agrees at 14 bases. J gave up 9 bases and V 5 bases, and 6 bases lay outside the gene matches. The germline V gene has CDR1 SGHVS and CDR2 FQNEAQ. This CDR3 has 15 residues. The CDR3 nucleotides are TGTGCCAGCAGCCTGGGACTAGCGGGAGAATCTGAGCAGTTCTTC. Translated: CASSLGLAGESEQFF.